This T cell receptor delta chain was obtained from a study of γδ T cells in repeated Plasmodium falciparum infection. This clone has a handful of counts. With a far larger clone one base away, a read error is the likely cause. Other DNA sequences within the sample encode an identical CDR3. Flow sorting of PBMC yielded separate Vgamma9/Vdelta2+ and Vdelta2-negative gammadelta T cell populations for bulk repertoire analysis. This CDR3 is built from 20 residues. Germline trimming cut 1 base from V and 0 bases from J; bases unmatched to any gene: 10. The germline CDR1 and CDR2 sequences are GEAIGNYY and EKD. Sequencing covered both gamma and delta TCR chains per sample. TCRdb applied CATT to the multiplex PCR reads for clone calling. The repertoire holds roughly 90,000 delta-chain clones, with approximately 0.96% as singletons.

This sequence joins TRDV2 and TRDJ3; 8 bases line up with TRDD3. TCRdb carries no J gene annotation; the J gene was assigned here by matching the DNA with germline. The sequencing sample was made of gamma-delta T cells from blood. The TCR originated in a pool of human donors (malaria-infected and uninfected, not separated). The CDR3 nucleotides are TGTGCCTGTGACACGATCGTGCTGGGGGACAGCTCCTGGGACACCCGACAGATGTTTTTC. Its protein product is CACDTIVLGDSSWDTRQMFF.